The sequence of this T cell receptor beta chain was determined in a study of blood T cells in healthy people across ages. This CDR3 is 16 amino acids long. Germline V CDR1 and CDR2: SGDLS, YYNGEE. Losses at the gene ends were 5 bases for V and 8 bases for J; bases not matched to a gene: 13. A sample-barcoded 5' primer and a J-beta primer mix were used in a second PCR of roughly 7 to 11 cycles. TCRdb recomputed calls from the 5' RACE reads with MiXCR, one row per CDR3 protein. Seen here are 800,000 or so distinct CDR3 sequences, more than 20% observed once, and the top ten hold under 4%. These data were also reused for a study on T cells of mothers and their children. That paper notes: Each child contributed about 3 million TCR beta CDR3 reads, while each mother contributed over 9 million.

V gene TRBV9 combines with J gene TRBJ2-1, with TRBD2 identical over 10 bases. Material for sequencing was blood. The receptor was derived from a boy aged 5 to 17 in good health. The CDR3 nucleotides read TGTGCCAGCAGTACTAGAGGACTAGCGGCCTTCGATGAGCAGTTCTTC. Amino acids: CASSTRGLAAFDEQFF.